The T cell receptor (beta chain) under discussion was sequenced for a study of T cell responses to AZD1222 COVID-19 vaccine. Whole-study results and caveats: Only a handful of AZD1222 recipients were seropositive at baseline.

Profiled with immunoSEQ multiplex PCR; TCRdb holds only in-frame clones, not every one. This sample has fewer than 150,000 clones; 80% to 90% occur once, and the top ten carry 7% to 9%. About this clone itself: Its antigen is currently unknown.

Sequencing used peripheral blood, obtained on day 0 of AZD1222 vaccination. The source is an adult in good health.

The CDR3 region has the DNA TGTGCCAGCAGCCAGGCCTCGGGGCCCCTTGGCGAGCAGTACTTC. The encoded protein is CASSQASGPLGEQYF. J is TRBJ2-7 and V is TRBV5-4, with D tentatively TRBD1 or TRBD2 (5 bases each). Germline lookup yields CDR1 SGHNT and CDR2 YYREEE (reference sequence). The CDR3 has 15 residues. V shed 4 bases and J shed 6 bases, with 20 bases lying between them. Drawing the rest from reference TRBV5-4 and TRBJ2-7, the complete variable domain is ETGVTQSPTHLIKTRGQQVTLRCSSQSGHNTVSWYQQALGQGPQFIFQYYREEENGRGNFPPRFSGLQFPNYSSELNVNALELDDSALYLCASSQASGPLGEQYFGPGTRLTVT.